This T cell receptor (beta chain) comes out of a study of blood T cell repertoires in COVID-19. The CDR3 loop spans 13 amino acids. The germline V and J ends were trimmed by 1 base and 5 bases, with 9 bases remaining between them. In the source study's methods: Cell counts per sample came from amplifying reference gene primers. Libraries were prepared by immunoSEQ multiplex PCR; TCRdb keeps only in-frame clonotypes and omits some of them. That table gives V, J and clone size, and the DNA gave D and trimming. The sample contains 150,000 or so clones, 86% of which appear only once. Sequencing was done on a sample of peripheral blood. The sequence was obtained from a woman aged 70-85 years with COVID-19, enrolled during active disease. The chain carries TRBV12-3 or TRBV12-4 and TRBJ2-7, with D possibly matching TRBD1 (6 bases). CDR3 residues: CASSLGQANEQYF. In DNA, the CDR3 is TGTGCCAGCAGTTTAGGACAGGCAAACGAGCAGTACTTC.